This section outlines one T cell receptor beta chain sequence together with its context. The sample originates from a study of T cell changes during pregnancy in multiple sclerosis. The germline V and J ends were trimmed by 5 bases and 4 bases, with 15 bases remaining between them. The CDR3 sequence is 14 residues long. Germline values: CDR1 SGHRS, CDR2 YFSETQ. This table comes from immunoSEQ multiplex PCR, and its TCRdb copy is limited to in-frame clones, with some not included. The sample holds 40,000 to 55,000 clones; 70% to 90% are singletons and the top ten take 0.58%. The chain carries TRBV5-1 and TRBJ1-2; the D gene is possibly TRBD1 (6 bases). Here the sequenced sample was CD4+ T cells from peripheral blood mononuclear cells, taken in the first trimester of pregnancy. The TCR sequence derives from a female donor with multiple sclerosis, enrolled in a pregnancy study. The DNA of the CDR3 is TGCGCCAGCAGGGTTGGGACAACTACCTATGGCTACACCTTC. Translated: CASRVGTTTYGYTF.